The 19 T cell receptor beta chains below all came from one sample that was sequenced in a study of blood T cell repertoires in COVID-19. Sequencing used immunoSEQ multiplex PCR; TCRdb keeps in-frame clones, though not all of them. This table holds around 16,000 clones, roughly 80% found once. The material sequenced was peripheral blood. These receptors all stem from a human donor in a cohort sampled during active COVID-19.

The V and J genes are TRBV9 and TRBJ2-5, with 10 bases fitting TRBD1. Per germline, CDR1 SGDLS and CDR2 YYNGEE. V shed 0 bases and J 6 bases; nucleotides not matched to a gene: 8. The CDR3 is 16 amino acids. Here the CDR3 reads CASSVGVTGGLKTQYF. The CDR3 DNA is TGTGCCAGCAGCGTAGGAGTGACAGGGGGCTTAAAGACCCAGTACTTC.

This chain connects TRBV28 to TRBJ1-6; tentatively, D is TRBD1 (5 bases). Germline lookup yields CDR1 MDHEN and CDR2 SYDVKM. Between the trimmed V and J ends, which lost 5 bases and 5 bases, there was a span of 10 bases. The CDR3 consists of 14 residues. CDR3 region: CASSLDRNNSPLHF. CDR3 DNA: TGTGCCAGCAGTCTCGACAGAAATAATTCACCCCTCCACTTT.

This rearrangement joins TRBV5-6 to TRBJ1-2; the D gene is possibly TRBD1 (6 bases). Germline CDR1 and CDR2: SGHDT and YYEEEE. Between the trimmed V and J ends, which lost 4 bases and 4 bases, there was a span of 20 bases. CDR3 length: 16 amino acids. The CDR3 reads CASSNLGGFLVYGYTF. The CDR3 nucleotides read TGTGCCAGCAGCAACCTAGGGGGTTTTCTCGTCTATGGCTACACCTTC.

The chain is built from TRBV2 and TRBJ1-2; D call uncertain. The CDR3 runs to 14 residues. Looked up from germline, CDR1 is SNHLY and CDR2 is FYNNEI. V shed 6 bases and J shed 6 bases, with 17 bases lying between them. CDR3 in amino acids: CASRVDGMDDGYTF. CDR3 nucleotides: TGTGCCAGCAGGGTGGACGGGATGGACGATGGCTACACCTTC. Filled out from reference TRBV2 and TRBJ1-2, the complete variable domain reads EPEVTQTPSHQVTQMGQEVILRCVPISNHLYFYWYRQILGQKVEFLVSFYNNEISEKSEIFDDQFSVERPDGSNFTLKIRSTKLEDSAMYFCASRVDGMDDGYTFGSGTRLTVV.

The DNA of the CDR3 is TGTGCCACCAGTGATTTAGACAGGGGGAACACTGAAGCTTTCTTT. It is translated as CATSDLDRGNTEAFF. The rearrangement joins TRBV24-1 to TRBJ1-1; TRBD1 matches 8 bases. With V trimmed by 1 base and J by 1 base, 1 base remained unmatched. The CDR3 is 15 residues long. CDR1 is KGHDR, CDR2 SFDVKD, per germline.

The chain links TRBV7-9 to TRBJ2-6, with 7 nucleotides matching TRBD1. V gave up 8 bases and J gave up 0 bases; unmatched junction bases: 13. This CDR3 has 18 amino acids. The germline CDR1 and CDR2 sequences are SEHNR and FQNEAQ (reference sequence). The DNA for the CDR3 is TGTGCCAGCTCAGGGGACAGAAATTACGGCTCTGGGGCCAACGTCCTGACTTTC. Translated, it gives CASSGDRNYGSGANVLTF.

The J gene is TRBJ2-7, the V gene TRBV4-1, with 9 bases aligning to TRBD2. The germline CDR1 and CDR2 sequences are MGHRA and YSYEKL. The CDR3 runs to 16 residues. V shed 3 bases and J 4 bases; nucleotides not matched to a gene: 10. CDR3: CASSHPRGTSKYEQYF. CDR3 sequence (DNA): TGCGCCAGCAGCCACCCCAGGGGGACTAGCAAGTACGAGCAGTACTTC.

The rearrangement uses TRBV7-9 and TRBJ2-5; 7 nucleotides match TRBD2. This CDR3 is built from 17 residues. Germline values: CDR1 SEHNR, CDR2 FQNEAQ (reference sequence). J was trimmed by 4 bases and V by 5 bases; bases with no gene match: 16. The DNA of the CDR3 is TGTGCCAGCAGCCCAAGACTAGCAAAACGGGACGGAGAGACCCAGTACTTC. Its translation: CASSPRLAKRDGETQYF. Together with reference TRBV7-9 and TRBJ2-5, the CDR3 gives the full variable domain: DTGVSQNPRHKITKRGQNVTFRCDPISEHNRLYWYRQTLGQGPEFLTYFQNEAQLEKSRLLSDRFSAERPKGSFSTLEIQRTEQGDSAMYLCASSPRLAKRDGETQYFGPGTRLLVL.

V and J are TRBV27 and TRBJ2-7; 7 bases are a match to TRBD1. The CDR3 is 13 amino acids. After removal of 5 bases from V and 3 bases from J, the junction contained 4 bases not matched to a gene. The germline CDR1 and CDR2 sequences are MNHEY and SMNVEV (reference sequence). CDR3 sequence reads: CASSRTGLYEQYF. Written as DNA, the CDR3 is TGTGCCAGCAGTCGGACAGGACTCTACGAGCAGTACTTC.

V is TRBV9 and J is TRBJ2-2, with 7 nucleotides matching TRBD1. The V and J ends lost 2 bases and 5 bases, in that order; junction bases with no gene match: 6. CDR3 size: 15 residues. Per germline, CDR1 SGDLS and CDR2 YYNGEE. This CDR3 is CASSVTGVETGELFF. CDR3 bases: TGTGCCAGCAGCGTTACAGGGGTTGAAACCGGGGAGCTGTTTTTT.

In this sample, this clone turned up once. The J gene is TRBJ1-1, the V gene TRBV7-2, with D possibly TRBD1 on 5 matching bases. Trimming shortened V by 1 base and J by 0 bases, and 9 bases separated the two germline ends. This CDR3 has 15 amino acids. Germline-derived CDR1 and CDR2 are SGHTA and FQGNSA. CDR3 sequence (DNA): TGTGCCAGCAGCTTAGAGGGCAGGGTGAACACTGAAGCTTTCTTT. It yields the protein CASSLEGRVNTEAFF.

The V gene is TRBV24-1, the J gene TRBJ2-3; D is perhaps TRBD2 (6 bases). CDR1 is KGHDR, CDR2 SFDVKD, per germline. There are 15 residues in the CDR3. Trimming stripped 7 bases from V and 5 bases from J, with 18 bases between. The chain's CDR3 is CATSSGLPGGDTQYF. CDR3 nucleotides: TGTGCCACCAGCTCGGGACTTCCAGGAGGAGATACGCAGTATTTT.

This rearrangement joins TRBV11-2 to TRBJ2-7; D might be TRBD2 (6 bases). CDR1 is SGHAT and CDR2 is FQNNGV in the germline V gene. CDR3 length equals 14 residues. Trimming pared 6 bases from V and 0 bases from J, leaving 12 bases between. The CDR3 reads CASRKSGYSYEQYF. The CDR3 DNA is TGTGCCAGCAGGAAAAGCGGGTACTCCTACGAGCAGTACTTC.

This clone appeared a single time. This chain links TRBV5-1 with TRBJ1-1; D gene unclear. V was shortened by 0 bases and J by 1 base, with 13 bases between the two germline ends. The CDR3 is 16 residues long. Germline assignment: CDR1 SGHRS and CDR2 YFSETQ. The CDR3 bases are TGCGCCAGCAGCTTGGGAGGAGGATGGACGAACACTGAAGCTTTCTTT. Translation gives CASSLGGGWTNTEAFF.

V gene TRBV5-1 combines with J gene TRBJ1-1; D perhaps matches TRBD1 (6 bases). Trimming took off 0 bases at V and 5 bases at J, with 11 bases between the two ends. The CDR3 loop spans 14 amino acids. The germline V gene has CDR1 SGHRS and CDR2 YFSETQ. DNA of the CDR3: TGCGCCAGCAGCTTGGAAGCAGGGGCAACTGAAGCTTTCTTT. Translated, it gives CASSLEAGATEAFF.

The gene calls are TRBV11-2 and TRBJ1-1; 7 positions agree with TRBD1. This CDR3 spans 13 amino acids. Germline assignment: CDR1 SGHAT and CDR2 FQNNGV. V shed 5 bases and J 12 bases; nucleotides not matched to a gene: 12. The CDR3 DNA reads TGTGCCAGCAGCCAACAAACAGGGGATTGGACTTTCTTT. This gives the protein CASSQQTGDWTFF.

The chain carries TRBV7-2 and TRBJ2-2, with 11 bases fitting TRBD1. Trimming removed 1 base from V and 5 bases from J; junction bases left unmatched: 3. Germline V lookup: CDR1 SGHTA, CDR2 FQGNSA. The CDR3 totals 16 residues. The CDR3 protein is CASSLVGTGGTGELFF. CDR3 DNA: TGTGCCAGCAGCTTAGTTGGGACAGGGGGTACCGGGGAGCTGTTTTTT.

V and J are TRBV19 and TRBJ2-7, with TRBD2 matching over 7 bases. Trimming at V came to 10 bases and at J to 1 base, leaving 10 bases not matched to a gene. Germline assignment: CDR1 LNHDA and CDR2 SQIVND (reference sequence). CDR3 size: 14 residues. CDR3 DNA sequence: TGTGCCACTAAATCTGGGAGGGAATCCTACGAGCAGTACTTC. It specifies CATKSGRESYEQYF.

The chain carries TRBV11-2 and TRBJ2-7, with 9 nucleotides matching TRBD1. The CDR3 consists of 17 residues. Germline assignment: CDR1 SGHAT and CDR2 FQNNGV. Germline trimming cut 3 bases from V and 4 bases from J; bases unmatched to any gene: 13. DNA of the CDR3: TGTGCCAGCAGCTTTGGGGCCACCGGGACAGGGTTGTACGAGCAGTACTTC. Its protein is CASSFGATGTGLYEQYF.